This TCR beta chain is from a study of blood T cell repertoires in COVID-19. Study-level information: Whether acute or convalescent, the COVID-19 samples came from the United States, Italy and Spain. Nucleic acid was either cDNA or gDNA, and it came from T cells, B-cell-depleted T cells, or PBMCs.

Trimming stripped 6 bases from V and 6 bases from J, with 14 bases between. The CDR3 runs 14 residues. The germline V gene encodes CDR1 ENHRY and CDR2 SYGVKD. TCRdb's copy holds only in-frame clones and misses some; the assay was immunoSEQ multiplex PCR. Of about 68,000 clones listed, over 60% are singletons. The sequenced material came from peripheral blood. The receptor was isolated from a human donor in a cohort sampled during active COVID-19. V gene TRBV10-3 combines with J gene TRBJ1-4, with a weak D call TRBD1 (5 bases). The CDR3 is CAIRGSRVDEKLFF. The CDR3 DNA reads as TGTGCCATCAGAGGTTCCAGGGTTGATGAAAAACTGTTTTTT.